A single sample is the source of the 3 T cell receptor beta chains below, sequenced in a study of blood T cell repertoires in COVID-19. Repertoires were generated with immunoSEQ multiplex PCR, while TCRdb's copy carries only in-frame clones and drops some. Of tens of thousands of clones detected, 88% appear once; the ten largest clones hold 4.8%. Sequenced sample: peripheral blood. These TCRs come from a human donor in a cohort sampled during active COVID-19.

The rearrangement uses TRBV30 and TRBJ1-1; 11 bases line up with TRBD1. CDR3 length equals 13 residues. CDR1 is GTSNPN, CDR2 SVGIG, per germline (reference sequence). After removal of 3 bases from V and 5 bases from J, the junction contained 2 bases not matched to a gene. The CDR3 DNA reads TGTGCCTGGAGGGGACAGGGGGAGACTGAAGCTTTCTTT. Amino acid sequence: CAWRGQGETEAFF.

The CDR3 DNA is TGTGCCAGCAGCCCTAGGGAGGTCGGATCGTTCGGGCTGTTTTTT. Its protein is CASSPREVGSFGLFF. The rearrangement joins TRBV11-3 to TRBJ2-2; TRBD2 is a possible D gene (6 bases). From germline, CDR1 is SGHNT and CDR2 YENEEA. The CDR3 has 15 amino acids. Trimming stripped 5 bases from V and 13 bases from J, with 23 bases between.

The genes are TRBV18 and TRBJ1-2; TRBD1 agrees at 8 bases. Trimming at V came to 3 bases and at J to 4 bases, leaving 7 bases not matched to a gene. Germline lookup yields CDR1 KGHSH and CDR2 LQKENI. The CDR3 has 15 amino acids. CDR3 amino acids: CASSPPDRVVYGYTF. For the CDR3, the DNA is TGTGCCAGCTCACCGCCGGACAGGGTTGTCTATGGCTACACCTTC.